This T cell receptor beta chain is drawn from a study of breast tumors, draining lymph nodes, adjacent tissues. The lymph nodes were axillary draining lymph nodes from breast cancer patients. The CDR3 contains 17 residues. V lost 1 base and J lost 2, with 16 bases in between. CDR1 and CDR2 from the germline V gene are SGHTA and FQGNSA. This clonotype was found many times. MiXCR, applied by TCRdb to the multiplex PCR reads, yields one record per CDR3 protein. The sample carries roughly 100,000 distinct CDR3 sequences, roughly 29% recorded once. This chain uses TRBV7-2 with TRBJ2-3, with TRBD1 as a possible D gene (6 bases). This receptor was identified in a female donor with breast cancer. Some clones in this sample may be carry-over from other donors' samples. Sequenced: axillary lymph node tissue. The CDR3: CASSLESYRAFTDTQYF. The CDR3 region has the DNA TGTGCCAGCAGCTTAGAATCCTACAGGGCCTTCACAGATACGCAGTATTTT.